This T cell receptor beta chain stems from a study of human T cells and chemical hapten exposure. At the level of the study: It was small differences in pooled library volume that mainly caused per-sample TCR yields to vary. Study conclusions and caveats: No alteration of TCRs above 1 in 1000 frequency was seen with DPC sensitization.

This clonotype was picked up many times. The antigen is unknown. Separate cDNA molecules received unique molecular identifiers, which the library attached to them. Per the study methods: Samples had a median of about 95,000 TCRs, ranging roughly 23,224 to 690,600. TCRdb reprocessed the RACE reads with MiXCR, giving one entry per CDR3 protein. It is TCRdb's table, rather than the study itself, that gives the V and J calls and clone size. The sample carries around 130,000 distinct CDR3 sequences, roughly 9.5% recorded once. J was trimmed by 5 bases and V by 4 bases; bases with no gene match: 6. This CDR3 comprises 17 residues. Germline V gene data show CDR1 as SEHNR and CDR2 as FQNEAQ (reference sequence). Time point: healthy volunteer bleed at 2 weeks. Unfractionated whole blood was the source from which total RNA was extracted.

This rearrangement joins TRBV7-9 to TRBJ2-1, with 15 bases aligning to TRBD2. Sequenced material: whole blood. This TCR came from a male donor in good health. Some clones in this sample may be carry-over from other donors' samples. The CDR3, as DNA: TGTGCCAGCAGCTCCAGGACTAGCGGGAGGGCGAACAATGAGCAGTTCTTC. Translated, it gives CASSSRTSGRANNEQFF.